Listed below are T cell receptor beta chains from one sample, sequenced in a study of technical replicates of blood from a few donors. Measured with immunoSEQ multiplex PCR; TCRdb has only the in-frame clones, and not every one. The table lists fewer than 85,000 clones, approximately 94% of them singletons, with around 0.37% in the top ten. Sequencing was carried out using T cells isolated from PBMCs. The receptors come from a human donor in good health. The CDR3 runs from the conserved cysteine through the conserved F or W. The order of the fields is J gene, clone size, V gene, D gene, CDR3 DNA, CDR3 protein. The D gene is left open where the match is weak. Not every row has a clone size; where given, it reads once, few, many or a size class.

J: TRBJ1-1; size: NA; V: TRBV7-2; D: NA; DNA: TGTGCCAGCAGCTTAGGTCCGGGAGCTTTCTTT; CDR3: CASSLGPGAFF
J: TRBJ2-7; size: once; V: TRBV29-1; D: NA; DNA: TGCAGTGTCTCTACGTATACCTACGAGCAGTACTTC; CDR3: CSVSTYTYEQYF
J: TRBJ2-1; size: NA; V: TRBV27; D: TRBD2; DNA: TGTGCCAGCAGCTGGGCGGGGGTTAATGAGCAGTTCTTC; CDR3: CASSWAGVNEQFF
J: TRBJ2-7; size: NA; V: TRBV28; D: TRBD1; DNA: TGTGCCAGCAGTCTCTACGGGACAGGGAACTACGAGCAGTACTTC; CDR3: CASSLYGTGNYEQYF
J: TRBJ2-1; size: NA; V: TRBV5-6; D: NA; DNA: TGTGCCAGCAGCACCGGGGTTTACAATGAGCAGTTCTTC; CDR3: CASSTGVYNEQFF
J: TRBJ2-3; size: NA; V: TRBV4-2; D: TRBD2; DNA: TGTGCCAGCAGCCAAGACTACCTGGGGGAGGGCAACACAGATACGCAGTATTTT; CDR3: CASSQDYLGEGNTDTQYF
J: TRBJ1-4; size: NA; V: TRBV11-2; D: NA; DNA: TGTGCCAGCAGCTCTAACAGGGCAACTAATGAAAAACTGTTTTTT; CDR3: CASSSNRATNEKLFF
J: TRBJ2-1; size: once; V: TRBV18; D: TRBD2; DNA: TGTGCCAGCTCACTCCCGGGACTAGCGGGATACAATGAGCAGTTCTTC; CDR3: CASSLPGLAGYNEQFF
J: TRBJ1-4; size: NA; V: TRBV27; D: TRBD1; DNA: TGTGCCAGCAGCCAGGACAGGGGGCTAAGGGGTGAAAAACTGTTTTTT; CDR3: CASSQDRGLRGEKLFF
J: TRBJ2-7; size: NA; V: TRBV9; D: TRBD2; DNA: TGTGCCAGCAGCGCCGGAGGGGGGACTAGCCCCTACGAGCAGTACTTC; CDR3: CASSAGGGTSPYEQYF
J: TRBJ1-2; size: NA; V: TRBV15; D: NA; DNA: TGTGCCACCAGCAGAGATCGAGGGGCTGGGGGGTCCTATGGCTACACCTTC; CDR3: CATSRDRGAGGSYGYTF
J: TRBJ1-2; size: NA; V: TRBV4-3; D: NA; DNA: TGCGCCAGCAGCCGAAAAACAGCTCGGGACATTGCTGGCTACACCTTC; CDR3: CASSRKTARDIAGYTF
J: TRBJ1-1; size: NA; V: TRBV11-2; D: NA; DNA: TGTGCCAGCAGCTTAGATTACCAGGGTTACACAGAAAAGAACACTGAAGCTTTCTTT; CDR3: CASSLDYQGYTEKNTEAFF
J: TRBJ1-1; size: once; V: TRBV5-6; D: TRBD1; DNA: TGTGCCAGCAGCTTCGGGACAGGCAGGGATGAAGCTTTCTTT; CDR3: CASSFGTGRDEAFF
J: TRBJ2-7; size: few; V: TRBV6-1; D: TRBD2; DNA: TGTGCCAGCAGTGAAGCAGCGGGAGGGTTAGAGCAGTACTTC; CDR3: CASSEAAGGLEQYF
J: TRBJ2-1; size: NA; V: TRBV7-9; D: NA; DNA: TGTGCCAGCAGCTTAAGTAGGGGCGGCTACAATGAGCAGTTCTTC; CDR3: CASSLSRGGYNEQFF
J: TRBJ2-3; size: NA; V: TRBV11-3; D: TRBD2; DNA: TGTGCCAGCAGCTCAAAAGCGGGAGTGAGGGATACGCAGTATTTT; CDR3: CASSSKAGVRDTQYF
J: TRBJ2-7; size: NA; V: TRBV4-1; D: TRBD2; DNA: TGCGCCAGCAGCCAAGAAGCTAGCGGCCCCTACGAGCAGTACTTC; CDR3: CASSQEASGPYEQYF
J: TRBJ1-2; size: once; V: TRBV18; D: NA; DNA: TGTGCCAGCTCACCAGGCGGGGGCCCCCTGGATGGCTACACCTTC; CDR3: CASSPGGGPLDGYTF
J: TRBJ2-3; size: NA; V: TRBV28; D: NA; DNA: TGTGCCGCCAGGGGTTCGGGAGATACGCAGTATTTT; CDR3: CAARGSGDTQYF
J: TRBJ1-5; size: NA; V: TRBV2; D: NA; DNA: TGTGCCAGCAGTGCGTATTCAGGGTCCAATCAGCCCCAGCATTTT; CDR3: CASSAYSGSNQPQHF
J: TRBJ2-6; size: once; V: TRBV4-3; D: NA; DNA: TGCGCCAGCAGCCAAGGAGGAGGAGGCTCTGGGGCCAACGTCCTGACTTTC; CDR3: CASSQGGGGSGANVLTF
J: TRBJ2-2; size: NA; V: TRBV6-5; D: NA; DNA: TGTGCCAGCAGTTACAGGCCTAACAGCGGGGAGCTGTTTTTT; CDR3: CASSYRPNSGELFF
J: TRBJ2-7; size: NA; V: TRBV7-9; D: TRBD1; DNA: TGTGCCAGCAGCACGACAGGGAACGAGCAGTACTTC; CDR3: CASSTTGNEQYF